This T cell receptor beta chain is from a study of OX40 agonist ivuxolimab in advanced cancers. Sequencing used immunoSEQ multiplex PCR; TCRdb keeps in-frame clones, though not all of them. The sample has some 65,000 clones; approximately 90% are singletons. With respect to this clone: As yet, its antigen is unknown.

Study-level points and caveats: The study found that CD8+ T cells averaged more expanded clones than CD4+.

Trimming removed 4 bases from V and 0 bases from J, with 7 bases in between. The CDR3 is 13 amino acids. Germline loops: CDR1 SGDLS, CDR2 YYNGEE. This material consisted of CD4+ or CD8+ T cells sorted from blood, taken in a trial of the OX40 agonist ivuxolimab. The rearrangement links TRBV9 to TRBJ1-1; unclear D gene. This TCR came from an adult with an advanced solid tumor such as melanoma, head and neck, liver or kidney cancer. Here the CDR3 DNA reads TGTGCCAGCAGCCCTTTAATGAACACTGAAGCTTTCTTT. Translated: CASSPLMNTEAFF.